The 26 T cell receptor beta chains reported below all come from one sample, sequenced in a study of T cell responses to AZD1222 COVID-19 vaccine. The repertoire was sequenced with immunoSEQ multiplex PCR; TCRdb's copy has only in-frame clones and lacks some. The sample comprises roughly 120,000 clones, approximately 90% of which are singletons, and about 7.8% rests with the top ten. The input for sequencing was peripheral blood, taken on day 0 of AZD1222 vaccination. The source is an adult in good health.

V and J are TRBV10-1 and TRBJ1-1, with D maybe TRBD1 (6 bases). Per the germline V gene, CDR1 is WNHNN and CDR2 is SYGVQD (reference sequence). The V and J ends lost 5 bases and 3 bases respectively, with 10 bases between them. The CDR3 length is 13 residues. In nucleotides, the CDR3 is TGCGCCAGCAGTACAGGGCCGTACACTGAAGCTTTCTTT. It encodes CASSTGPYTEAFF.

This clone appeared a few times. The chain couples TRBV5-6 to TRBJ2-7, with D perhaps matching TRBD1 or TRBD2 (6 bases each). This CDR3 comprises 13 residues. Germline V gene data show CDR1 as SGHDT and CDR2 as YYEEEE. Trimming removed 6 bases at V and 5 bases at J, with 15 bases between. The CDR3 coding sequence is TGTGCCAGCAACCCCGTCGGGGGCCACGAGCAGTACTTC. Protein product: CASNPVGGHEQYF.

The chain employs TRBV7-2 and TRBJ1-3; D remains unclear. Per the germline V gene, CDR1 is SGHTA and CDR2 is FQGNSA. V was shortened by 3 bases and J by 0 bases, with 6 bases between the two germline ends. The CDR3 loop spans 14 amino acids. Here the CDR3 DNA reads TGTGCCAGCAGCTTCAGCGGCTCTGGAAACACCATATATTTT. This gives the protein CASSFSGSGNTIYF. The variable domain in full, completed from reference TRBV7-2 and TRBJ1-3, reads GAGVSQSPSNKVTEKGKDVELRCDPISGHTALYWYRQSLGQGLEFLIYFQGNSAPDKSGLPSDRFSAERTGGSVSTLTIQRTQQEDSAVYLCASSFSGSGNTIYFGEGSWLTVV.

This chain uses TRBV28 with TRBJ2-5, with a tentative D call TRBD1 (5 bases). The germline V and J ends were trimmed by 3 bases and 1 base, with 9 bases remaining between them. The CDR3 totals 14 residues. Germline CDR1 reads MDHEN; CDR2 reads SYDVKM. In nucleotides, the CDR3 is TGTGCCAGCAGTTTGGGGCGGAGCCAAGAGACCCAGTACTTC. Protein sequence: CASSLGRSQETQYF. Complete variable domain (other parts from reference TRBV28 and TRBJ2-5): DVKVTQSSRYLVKRTGEKVFLECVQDMDHENMFWYRQDPGLGLRLIYFSYDVKMKEKGDIPEGYSVSREKKERFSLILESASTNQTSMYLCASSLGRSQETQYFGPGTRLLVL.

The V and J genes are TRBV14 and TRBJ1-6; D is possibly TRBD1 (5 bases). From germline, CDR1 is SGHDN and CDR2 FVKESK. Trimming removed 3 bases at V and 5 bases at J, with 11 bases between. The CDR3 is 15 residues long. The CDR3 nucleotides are TGTGCCAGCAGCCAGCGGGGGGGAAATAATTCACCCCTCCACTTT. Translated: CASSQRGGNNSPLHF.

V and J are TRBV4-1 and TRBJ1-2; D might be TRBD1 (5 bases). This CDR3 contains 14 residues. Germline loops: CDR1 MGHRA, CDR2 YSYEKL. With 1 base removed from V and 2 bases from J, the gap between germline ends came to 8 bases. The CDR3 reads CASSQVSGNYGYTF. The DNA of the CDR3 is TGCGCCAGCAGCCAAGTATCAGGGAACTATGGCTACACCTTC.

J is TRBJ2-1 and V is TRBV7-9, with a possible D match to TRBD2 (7 bases). The CDR3 totals 14 residues. V gave up 6 bases and J gave up 10 bases, with 19 bases separating them. CDR1 and CDR2 (germline): SEHNR, FQNEAQ (reference sequence). Here the CDR3 reads CASRGTGGPGEQFF. In nucleotides, the CDR3 is TGTGCCAGCAGGGGAACGGGGGGCCCCGGGGAGCAGTTCTTC.

V is TRBV7-3 and J is TRBJ2-5, with a tentative D call TRBD2 (5 bases). Trimming took off 6 bases at V and 5 bases at J, with 13 bases between the two ends. The CDR3 runs 13 residues. Germline loops: CDR1 SGHTA, CDR2 FQGTGA. CDR3 residues: CASSQGGMETQYF. The CDR3 DNA follows: TGTGCCAGCAGTCAAGGAGGTATGGAGACCCAGTACTTC.

V usage is TRBV2 and J usage is TRBJ2-7; TRBD1 matches at 7 bases. The V segment lost 8 bases and the J segment 4 bases; nucleotides outside the gene matches: 14. The CDR3 contains 15 residues. Germline lookup yields CDR1 SNHLY and CDR2 FYNNEI. This chain's CDR3 is CASSRGGQQTYEQYF. CDR3 nucleotide sequence: TGTGCCAGCTCTCGAGGGGGACAGCAAACTTACGAGCAGTACTTC.

This chain connects TRBV19 to TRBJ2-5; 7 bases align to TRBD1. The CDR3 totals 15 residues. J was trimmed by 4 bases and V by 7 bases; bases with no gene match: 12. The germline CDR1 and CDR2 sequences are LNHDA and SQIVND (reference sequence). CDR3 DNA: TGTGCCAGTATACCGACAGGGCGCCTGGGAGAGACCCAGTACTTC. Residues: CASIPTGRLGETQYF.

The chain has TRBV6-6 and TRBJ1-1; D gene uncertain. The germline gives CDR1 MNHNY, CDR2 SVGAGI (reference sequence). The CDR3 loop spans 15 amino acids. Trimming took off 1 base at V and 3 bases at J, with 12 bases between the two ends. CDR3 protein: CASSYLALGYTEAFF. DNA of the CDR3: TGTGCCAGCAGTTACTTAGCTTTGGGTTACACTGAAGCTTTCTTT.

The rearrangement links TRBV7-9 to TRBJ1-2, with D unresolved. Trimming removed 3 bases at V and 2 bases at J, with 13 bases between. Germline-derived CDR1 and CDR2 are SEHNR and FQNEAQ (reference sequence). The CDR3 consists of 15 residues. The CDR3 DNA reads TGTGCCAGCAGCTTCGGGTCTGGTTACAACTATGGCTACACCTTC. Translating gives CASSFGSGYNYGYTF.

This chain uses TRBV2 with TRBJ1-6, with TRBD1 identical over 9 bases. Per germline, CDR1 SNHLY and CDR2 FYNNEI. J gave up 10 bases and V 5 bases, and 9 bases lay outside the gene matches. The CDR3 runs 15 residues. This chain's CDR3 is CASSNRDRVGSPLHF. Written as DNA, the CDR3 is TGTGCCAGCAGTAACCGGGACAGGGTCGGGTCACCCCTCCACTTT.

In this sample, this clone turned up a few times. This sequence joins TRBV27 and TRBJ1-6, with TRBD1 as a possible D gene (5 bases). CDR1 and CDR2 (germline): MNHEY, SMNVEV (reference sequence). V was shortened by 3 bases and J by 7 bases, with 16 bases between the two germline ends. CDR3 length equals 16 residues. The CDR3 DNA reads TGTGCCAGCAGTTTCGGGCCGGGGCCTTGGAATTCACCCCTCCACTTT. Its translation: CASSFGPGPWNSPLHF.

V is TRBV5-1 and J is TRBJ2-7, with 10 bases identical to TRBD2. This CDR3 is 15 amino acids long. J gave up 2 bases and V 4 bases, and 6 bases lay outside the gene matches. Germline-derived CDR1 and CDR2 are SGHRS and YFSETQ. CDR3 in amino acids: CASSLSGGPTYEQYF. CDR3 bases: TGCGCCAGCAGCCTTAGCGGGGGGCCGACCTACGAGCAGTACTTC.

The J gene is TRBJ1-1, the V gene TRBV18; 10 bases fit TRBD1. This CDR3 spans 16 amino acids. V shed 3 bases and J 4 bases; nucleotides not matched to a gene: 8. CDR1 is KGHSH and CDR2 is LQKENI in the germline V gene. The CDR3: CASSPLGQGTLTEAFF. The CDR3, as DNA: TGTGCCAGCTCACCCTTGGGACAGGGGACTCTCACTGAAGCTTTCTTT.

The genes are TRBV24-1 and TRBJ1-1, with a weak D call TRBD1 (5 bases). V was cut by 4 bases and J by 8 bases, with 13 bases left in between. There are 13 residues in the CDR3. The germline V gene encodes CDR1 KGHDR and CDR2 SFDVKD. CDR3 amino acids: CATSDAGLEEAFF. For the CDR3, the DNA is TGTGCCACCAGTGACGCAGGGCTGGAGGAAGCTTTCTTT.

The CDR3 bases are TGTGCCATCACGAACGGCGGGGTTAGCACCTTC. It is translated as CAITNGGVSTF. The V gene is TRBV10-3, the J gene TRBJ1-2; D uncertain. Germline V CDR1 and CDR2: ENHRY, SYGVKD. V lost 7 bases to trimming and J lost 13 bases, with 16 bases between them. This CDR3 spans 11 amino acids.

J is TRBJ1-5 and V is TRBV6-1; 8 bases fit TRBD1. Trimming removed 2 bases from V and 0 bases from J; junction bases left unmatched: 9. There are 18 residues in the CDR3. Germline V CDR1 and CDR2: MNHNS, SASEGT. The CDR3: CASSEFTGGSTSNQPQHF. In DNA, the CDR3 is TGTGCCAGCAGTGAATTTACAGGGGGATCCACTAGCAATCAGCCCCAGCATTTT.

This clone was counted once. The rearrangement joins TRBV7-8 to TRBJ2-2; possibly TRBD2 for D (5 bases). The CDR3 is 14 residues long. Trimming cost V 4 bases and J 3 bases, with 9 bases left between them. The germline V gene has CDR1 SGHVS and CDR2 FQNEAQ. CDR3: CASSSSGDTGELFF. CDR3 coding DNA: TGTGCCAGCAGCTCCTCCGGGGACACCGGGGAGCTGTTTTTT.

The chain is built from TRBV4-1 and TRBJ1-1; TRBD1 is a possible D gene (6 bases). V was cut by 3 bases and J by 4 bases, with 12 bases left in between. The CDR3 covers 14 residues. Germline assignment: CDR1 MGHRA and CDR2 YSYEKL. CDR3 coding DNA: TGCGCCAGCAGCCACGAGGGGGAGGCCACTGAAGCTTTCTTT. This gives the protein CASSHEGEATEAFF.

The chain has TRBV5-1 and TRBJ2-1, with D perhaps matching TRBD1 (6 bases). Germline CDR1 reads SGHRS; CDR2 reads YFSETQ. Trimming stripped 4 bases from V and 2 bases from J, with 10 bases between. The CDR3 sequence is 14 residues long. DNA for the CDR3: TGCGCCAGCAGCCTACAGGGACCCTACAATGAGCAGTTCTTC. The encoded protein is CASSLQGPYNEQFF.

This clone was picked up a small number of times. The chain couples TRBV5-5 to TRBJ2-1, with 7 bases that match TRBD2. V trimming: 4 bases; J trimming: 7 bases; junction bases outside the gene matches: 8. CDR3 length equals 14 residues. CDR1 and CDR2 from the germline V gene are SGHKS and YYEKEE (reference sequence). DNA of the CDR3: TGTGCCAGCAGCGCATGGACTAGTAGGAATGAGCAGTTCTTC. Its translation: CASSAWTSRNEQFF.

This rearrangement joins TRBV7-9 to TRBJ1-6, with TRBD1 identical over 9 bases. After removal of 5 bases from V and 6 bases from J, the junction contained 5 bases not matched to a gene. Germline V gene sequence: CDR1 SEHNR, CDR2 FQNEAQ (reference sequence). The CDR3 consists of 15 residues. As DNA, the CDR3 is TGTGCCAGCAGCCCCCGGGACAGGGCTAATTCACCCCTCCACTTT. Encoded protein: CASSPRDRANSPLHF.

As concerns this clone: In the same sample, other DNA sequences code for this CDR3. The chain recombines TRBV5-1 with TRBJ2-7; 10 nucleotides line up with TRBD1. The CDR3 length is 14 residues. Germline V gene sequence: CDR1 SGHRS, CDR2 YFSETQ. V dropped 2 bases and J dropped 4; count of bases not matched to a gene: 3. The CDR3 loop is CASSLGTGAYEQYF. The CDR3 DNA reads TGCGCCAGCAGCTTAGGGACAGGGGCTTACGAGCAGTACTTC.

The chain couples TRBV4-1 to TRBJ2-3; D is possibly TRBD1 (6 bases). V was cut by 4 bases and J by 0 bases, with 11 bases left in between. In germline, CDR1 is MGHRA, CDR2 YSYEKL. The CDR3 consists of 15 residues. CDR3 region: CASSRVGASTDTQYF. For the CDR3, the DNA is TGCGCCAGCAGCCGAGTGGGGGCTAGCACAGATACGCAGTATTTT.